This TCR beta chain was obtained from a study of blood T cell repertoires in COVID-19 (dated by TCRdb to 2020 to 2021). With regard to the full study: Samples covering the acute and convalescent phases of COVID-19 were provided by collaborators in the United States, Italy and Spain. The prospective study material was composed of cDNA or gDNA derived from T cells, B-cell-depleted T cells, or PBMCs. Deeply sampled blood TCRbeta repertoires from subjects exposed to, actively infected with, or recovered from COVID-19 were included in the dataset. The repertoires were made available in a free public database intended to serve as a resource for research on the immune response to SARS-CoV-2. The samples were drawn from the first 160 participants of the ongoing ImmuneRACE study and from over a thousand subjects provided by 6 global collaborators. A de-identified subject ID, COVID-19 status, age in years and sex were almost always included in the sample metadata. Where HLA class I and class II types were available, the types were taken from metadata supplied by the sample provider, not from assay-based typing.

Ends trimmed: V by 0 bases, J by 0 bases; bases unmatched to a gene: 9. The CDR3 goes from the cysteine to the phenylalanine over 20 residues. Only CDR3 DNA remains: 60 bases, in frame from the first base. CDR1 and CDR2 were assigned from the germline V gene (reference sequence) as LNHNV and YYDKDF. Details on this clone: What this receptor recognizes is not known. It has no much larger one-base neighbor in the sample; base qualities were not kept.

TCRbeta CDR3 regions were amplified from genomic DNA using the immunoSEQ Assay, a bias-controlled multiplex PCR. As for the original processing: The number of nucleated cells in each sample was estimated by amplification of reference gene primers within the assay. To quantify the absolute abundance of each unique TCRbeta CDR3 rearrangement, sequence reads were collapsed and filtered. For each sample, productive Simpson clonality was calculated as the square root of Simpson's diversity index across productive rearrangements. As stored in TCRdb, this immuneACCESS dataset retains in-frame rearrangements with V and J assigned. A fraction of the clones does not appear; measured against another copy, unresolved V genes explain less than half of the discrepancy, and the remainder lacks a known reason. From that table come the V and J calls and clone size; the DNA was used to work out D and trimming. The sample table lists hundreds of thousands of clones, around 92% of them with a count of one. Of the sample, around 2.8% falls within the top ten clones.

Findings and caveats that apply to the study as a whole: Clinical and demographic metadata were provided uncurated, with the amount varying by source and participant.

In Seattle, one collaborating source enrolled patients while the infection was active and tracked those patients longitudinally over the course of disease. Whole blood was collected in K2EDTA tubes by collaborating institutions according to the institutions' own protocols. Collaborator samples were shipped for TCRbeta analysis as frozen whole blood, isolated PBMCs, or DNA extracted from either sample type. The chain is assembled from TRBV15 and TRBJ2-6; 9 bases in between match TRBD1. This TCR was recovered from a woman in her twenties or thirties with COVID-19, enrolled during active disease. The specimen was peripheral blood. CDR3 loop: CATSRDKRWDRASGANVLTF. The DNA sequence is TGTGCCACCAGCAGAGATAAAAGGTGGGACAGGGCCTCTGGGGCCAACGTCCTGACTTTC. With all but the CDR3 taken from the reference TRBV15 and TRBJ2-6 genes, the full variable domain is: DAMVIQNPRYQVTQFGKPVTLSCSQTLNHNVMYWYQQKSSQAPKLLFHYYDKDFNNEADTPDNFQSRRPNTSFCFLDIRSPGLGDTAMYLCATSRDKRWDRASGANVLTFGAGSRLTVL.